The 19 T cell receptor delta chains presented below share a single source sample, sequenced in a study of gamma delta lymphoproliferative disorders and STAT genes. TCRdb re-processed the multiplex PCR reads via CATT. This sample carries 1,500 to 2,000 delta-chain clones, 1% to 1.5% of them seen once, and the ten largest clones take approximately 58%. Genomic DNA from isolated PBMCs served as the sequencing template. Sequenced input: blood. The origin of the receptors is a human donor in good health.

Details on this clone: A far larger clone is one nucleotide away, so this likely arose from a read error. The same CDR3 also results from other DNA sequences found in this sample. The gene calls are TRDV2 and TRDJ3; 11 bases are a match to TRDD3. Germline trimming cut 0 bases from V and 0 bases from J; bases unmatched to any gene: 3. CDR1 GEAIGNYY and CDR2 EKD come from the germline V gene. CDR3 length: 19 residues. The CDR3 here is CACDTLLGDTSWDTRQMFF. The CDR3 nucleotides read TGTGCCTGTGACACCCTCCTGGGGGATACCTCCTGGGACACCCGACAGATGTTTTTC.

There are a few counts of this clone. This DNA's translation differs at residue 5 from TCRdb's protein, which comes from a much larger clone; a read error is likely, and the protein shown is translated from the DNA. The chain links TRDV1 to TRDJ1; D may correspond to TRDD2 or TRDD3 (5 bases each). CDR1 TSWWSYY and CDR2 QGS come from the germline V gene. The CDR3 is 20 amino acids. Trimming pared 5 bases from V and 0 bases from J, leaving 28 bases between. Here the CDR3 reads CALGNVPRGWPLPYTDKLIF. CDR3 coding DNA: TGTGCTCTTGGGAACGTCCCCAGGGGGTGGCCGCTTCCCTACACCGATAAACTCATCTTT.

This clone was observed a few times. The protein that TCRdb holds for this DNA derives from a much larger clone and differs from the translated DNA at residue 7, which likely indicates a read error; the protein shown here is translated from the DNA. The chain couples TRDV1 to TRDJ1; D is perhaps TRDD3 (5 bases). From germline, CDR1 is TSWWSYY and CDR2 QGS. V was trimmed by 4 bases and J by 1 base, leaving 19 bases between them. This CDR3 has 17 residues. The CDR3 DNA sequence: TGTGCTCTTGGGGCCGTCCGGGGACCCAACCGCACCGATAAACTCATCTTT. Protein: CALGAVRGPNRTDKLIF.

This clone was recorded a few times. The TCRdb protein, from a much larger clone, departs from this DNA's translation at residue 21, likely by read error; the protein shown derives from the DNA. V is TRDV1 and J is TRDJ1; TRDD3 aligns across 11 bases. The CDR3 totals 25 residues. CDR1 TSWWSYY and CDR2 QGS come from the germline V gene. The CDR3 sequence: CALGELHRLSFLLYWGIGDTNKLIF. CDR3 DNA sequence: TGTGCTCTTGGGGAACTCCACCGCTTATCCTTCCTACTGTACTGGGGGATAGGTGACACCAATAAACTCATCTTT.

On this clone: At one boundary the junction diverges from the germline segment, which might be a read error. The gene calls are TRDV2 and TRDJ1, with 11 bases identical to TRDD3. The CDR3 spans 16 residues. The germline V gene encodes CDR1 GEAIGNYY and CDR2 EKD. The CDR3 sequence: CARDLMGDTQTDKLIF. The CDR3 nucleotides read TGTGCCCGTGACCTCATGGGGGATACGCAAACCGATAAACTCATCTTT.

On this clone itself: TCRdb shows a much larger clone's protein in place of this DNA's translation, and the two differ at residue 10, likely through a read error; the protein shown is translated from the DNA. The chain combines TRDV2 with TRDJ1, with D possibly matching TRDD3 (6 bases). The length of the CDR3 is 18 residues. V was cut by 3 bases and J by 5 bases, with 27 bases left in between. Germline V gene lookup returns CDR1 GEAIGNYY and CDR2 EKD. CDR3 residues: CACDSVETGRYQGDKLIF. In DNA, the CDR3 is TGTGCCTGTGACTCCGTCGAGACTGGGAGATACCAAGGGGATAAACTCATCTTT.

For this clone: It differs at one base from a far larger clone, so likely a read error. The limits of the CDR3 on the DNA are not certain, so only TCRdb's listed CDR3 is given. Distinct nucleotide sequences in the sample also encode this CDR3. The gene calls are TRDV1 and TRDJ1; TRDD3 reflects the table's D call only, with no check against the DNA. Germline V CDR1 and CDR2: TSWWSYY, QGS. The CDR3 adds up to 22 amino acids, both ends counted. The chain's CDR3 is CALGEGGYDPGGYEENTDKLIF.

The sample holds a few counts of this clone. This CDR3 is also generated by other DNA sequences in the sample. V usage is TRDV3 and J usage is TRDJ1, with D perhaps TRDD3 (6 bases). Trimming shortened V by 4 bases and J by 0 bases, and 30 bases separated the two germline ends. Germline CDR1 and CDR2: TVYSNPD and GDNSRS (reference sequence). The CDR3 loop spans 19 amino acids. The CDR3 loop is CASSYFALLGGSYTDKLIF. CDR3 coding DNA: TGTGCCTCTAGCTACTTCGCTCTGCTTGGGGGGTCGTACACCGATAAACTCATCTTT.

In its sample, this clone ranks as medium-sized. A read error is likely here: a far larger clone is one base away. This chain joins TRDV1 and TRDJ1; the match to TRDD3 covers 11 bases. The CDR3 totals 19 residues. Germline V gives CDR1 TSWWSYY, CDR2 QGS. The CDR3 sequence is CALGEFPSLGDTQTDKPIF. The CDR3 nucleotides read TGTGCTCTTGGGGAATTTCCCTCATTGGGGGATACGCAAACCGATAAACCCATCTTT.

This clone has only a few counts. TCRdb has a much larger clone's protein, which differs at residue 13 from the translation of this DNA, likely because of a read error; what is shown is the protein translated from the DNA. The gene calls are TRDV2 and TRDJ1; TRDD3 agrees at 8 bases. Germline V gene sequence: CDR1 GEAIGNYY, CDR2 EKD. CDR3 length: 14 amino acids. This CDR3 is CACDLMGDSDKLTF. CDR3 nucleotides: TGTGCCTGTGACCTCATGGGGGATTCCGATAAACTCACCTTT.

There are a few counts of this clone. The protein TCRdb lists belongs to a much larger clone and differs from this DNA's translation at residue 9, which points to a read error; the protein shown is made from the DNA. The chain recombines TRDV1 with TRDJ1, with D perhaps matching TRDD3 (6 bases). Trimming left V 4 bases short and J 1 base short, with 19 bases between. The CDR3 length is 17 residues. Per the germline V gene, CDR1 is TSWWSYY and CDR2 is QGS. The chain's CDR3 is CALGAVWGSNRTDKLIF. Here the CDR3 DNA reads TGTGCTCTTGGGGCCGTCTGGGGATCCAACCGCACCGATAAACTCATCTTT.

This clone was seen a few times. The translation of this DNA and the TCRdb protein of a much larger clone differ at residue 7, probably owing to a read error; the protein shown here is translated from the DNA. V gene TRDV1 combines with J gene TRDJ2; 9 bases are a match to TRDD2. The ends lost 5 bases at V and 6 bases at J; junction bases unmatched: 22. Germline V lookup: CDR1 TSWWSYY, CDR2 QGS. The CDR3 length is 20 residues. CDR3 DNA: TGTGCTCTTGGGCCAGAGTCCTTCCTACGAAGGGTTATAGGGGCAGCACAACTCTTCTTT. As protein: CALGPESFLRRVIGAAQLFF.

A remark on this clone: A read error is likely here: a far larger clone is one base away. The sample holds other DNA sequences that translate to the same CDR3. The chain couples TRDV1 to TRDJ1, with TRDD3 identical over 8 bases. The CDR3 is 20 residues long. J gave up 0 bases and V 3 bases, and 18 bases lay outside the gene matches. Looked up from germline, CDR1 is TSWWSYY and CDR2 is QGS. The CDR3 loop reads CALGEPWPSPWGMYTDKLIF. The DNA of the CDR3 is TGTGCTCTTGGGGAGCCGTGGCCTTCCCCTTGGGGGATGTACACCGATAAACTCATCTTT.

Regarding this clone: TCRdb's listed protein matches a much larger clone and diverges from this DNA's translation at residue 16, likely through a read error; the protein shown comes from the DNA. V is TRDV1 and J is TRDJ1; possible D gene TRDD3, 6 bases. CDR3 size: 17 residues. Germline CDR1 and CDR2: TSWWSYY and QGS. CDR3 residues: CALGAVWGPNRTDKLTF. The CDR3 region has the DNA TGTGCTCTTGGGGCCGTCTGGGGACCCAACCGCACCGATAAACTCACCTTT.

As concerns this clone: The protein TCRdb lists belongs to a much larger clone and differs from this DNA's translation at residue 15, which points to a read error; the protein shown is made from the DNA. The CDR3 nucleotides read TGTGCTCTTGGGGACGTCCCCAGGGGGTGGCCGCTTCCCTACTCCGATAAACTCATCTTT. Translating gives CALGDVPRGWPLPYSDKLIF. The V and J genes are TRDV1 and TRDJ1, with D perhaps matching TRDD2 or TRDD3 (5 bases each). In germline, CDR1 is TSWWSYY, CDR2 QGS. With 3 bases removed from V and 3 bases from J, the gap between germline ends came to 29 bases. The CDR3 consists of 20 residues.

By share, this clone counts as large. Other DNA sequences of this sample code for an identical CDR3. The chain carries TRDV2 and TRDJ1, with TRDD3 matching over 7 bases. Trimming cost V 7 bases and J 5 bases; bases outside gene matches: 18. CDR1 is GEAIGNYY, CDR2 EKD, per germline. This CDR3 contains 16 residues. The CDR3 is CAWAPGGYLWFDKLIF. DNA for the CDR3: TGTGCCTGGGCCCCTGGGGGTTACCTTTGGTTTGATAAACTCATCTTT.

In this sample, this clone turned up a few times. A far larger clone is one nucleotide away, so this likely arose from a read error. This sample includes further DNA sequences coding for the same CDR3. V and J are TRDV1 and TRDJ1; the match to TRDD3 covers 13 bases. The CDR3 runs 25 residues. Germline assignment: CDR1 TSWWSYY and CDR2 QGS. The CDR3 DNA follows: TGCGCTCTTGGATTCATCACGGGCTACTGGGGGATACGGTACAACACCCTCCTATACACCGATAAACTCATCTTT. As protein: CALGFITGYWGIRYNTLLYTDKLIF.

This clone came up a few times. A far larger clone is just one base off, so this is likely a read error. Within the sample, other DNA sequences also encode this same CDR3. The chain employs TRDV1 and TRDJ1; the match to TRDD3 covers 12 bases. The CDR3 contains 22 residues. CDR1 is TSWWSYY, CDR2 QGS, per germline. In DNA form, the CDR3 reads TGTGCTCTTGGGGAAGGGGGATATGACCCTGGGGGATACGAAGAGAACACAGATAAACTCATCTTT. It encodes CALGEGGYDPGGYEENTDKLIF.

Turning to this clone: A read error likely explains why the TCRdb protein, taken from a much larger clone, differs from this DNA's translation at residue 5; the protein shown is translated from the DNA. The chain employs TRDV2 and TRDJ1; 9 positions match TRDD3. Looked up from germline, CDR1 is GEAIGNYY and CDR2 is EKD. The CDR3 has 18 amino acids. V lost 3 bases and J lost 0; bases outside the gene matches: 13. The CDR3 here is CACDALPGGSRYTDKLIF. The CDR3 region has the DNA TGTGCCTGTGACGCGCTGCCTGGGGGATCTCGGTACACCGATAAACTCATCTTT.